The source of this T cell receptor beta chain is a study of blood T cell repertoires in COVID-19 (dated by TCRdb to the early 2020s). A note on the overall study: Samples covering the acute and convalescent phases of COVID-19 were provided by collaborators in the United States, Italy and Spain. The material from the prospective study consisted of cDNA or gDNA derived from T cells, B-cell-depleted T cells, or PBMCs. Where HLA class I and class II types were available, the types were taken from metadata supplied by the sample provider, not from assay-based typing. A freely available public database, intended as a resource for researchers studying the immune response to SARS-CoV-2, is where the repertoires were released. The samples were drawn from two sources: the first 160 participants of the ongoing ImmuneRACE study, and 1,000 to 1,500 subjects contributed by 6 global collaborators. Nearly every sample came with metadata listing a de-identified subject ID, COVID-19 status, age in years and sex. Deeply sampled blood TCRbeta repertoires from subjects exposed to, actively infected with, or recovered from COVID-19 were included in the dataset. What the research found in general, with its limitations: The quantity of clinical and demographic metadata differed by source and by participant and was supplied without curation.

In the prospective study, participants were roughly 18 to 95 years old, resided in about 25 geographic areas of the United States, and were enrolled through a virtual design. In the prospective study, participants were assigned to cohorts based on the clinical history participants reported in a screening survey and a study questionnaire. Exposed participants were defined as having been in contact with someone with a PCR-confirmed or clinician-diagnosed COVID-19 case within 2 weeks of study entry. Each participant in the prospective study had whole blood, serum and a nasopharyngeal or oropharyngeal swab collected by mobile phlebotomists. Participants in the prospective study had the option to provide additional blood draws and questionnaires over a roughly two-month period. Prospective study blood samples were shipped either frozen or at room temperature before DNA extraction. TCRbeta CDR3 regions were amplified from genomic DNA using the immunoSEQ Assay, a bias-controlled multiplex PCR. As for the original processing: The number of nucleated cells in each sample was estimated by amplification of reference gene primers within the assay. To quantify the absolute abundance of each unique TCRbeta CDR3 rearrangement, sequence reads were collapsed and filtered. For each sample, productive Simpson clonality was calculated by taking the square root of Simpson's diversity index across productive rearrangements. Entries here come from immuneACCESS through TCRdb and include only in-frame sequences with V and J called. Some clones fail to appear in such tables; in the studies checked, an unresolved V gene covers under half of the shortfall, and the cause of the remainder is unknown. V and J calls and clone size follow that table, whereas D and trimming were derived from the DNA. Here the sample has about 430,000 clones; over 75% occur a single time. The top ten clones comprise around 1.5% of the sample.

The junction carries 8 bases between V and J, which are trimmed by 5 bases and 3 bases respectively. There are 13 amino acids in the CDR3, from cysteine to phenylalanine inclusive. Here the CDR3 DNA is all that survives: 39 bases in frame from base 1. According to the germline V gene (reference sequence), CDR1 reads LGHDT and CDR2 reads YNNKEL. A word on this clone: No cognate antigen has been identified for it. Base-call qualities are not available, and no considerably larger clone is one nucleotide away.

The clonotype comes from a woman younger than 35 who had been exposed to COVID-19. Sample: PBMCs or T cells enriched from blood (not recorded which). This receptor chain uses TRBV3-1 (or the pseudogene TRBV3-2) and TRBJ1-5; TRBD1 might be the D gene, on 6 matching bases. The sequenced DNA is TGTGCCAGCAGCTGGACAGACAATCAGCCCCAGCATTTT. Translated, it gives CASSWTDNQPQHF.